The 8 T cell receptor beta chains listed next were all sequenced from one sample in a study of identical twins. One entry per CDR3 protein, called by TCRdb with MiXCR from the 5' RACE reads. The data hold 1.5 million to 2 million distinct CDR3 sequences, with less than 35% observed a single time. The source material was cord blood. Receptor source: a newborn girl in good health.

The chain recombines TRBV24-1 with TRBJ2-1; possibly TRBD1 for D (5 bases). The CDR3 length is 17 residues. V was shortened by 5 bases and J by 2 bases, with 18 bases between the two germline ends. CDR1 is KGHDR, CDR2 SFDVKD, per germline. The CDR3 region is CATSGPHGHQPYNEQFF. CDR3 sequence (DNA): TGTGCCACCAGTGGTCCTCATGGACACCAGCCCTACAATGAGCAGTTCTTC.

In its sample, this clonotype was seen many times. The V gene is TRBV5-1, the J gene TRBJ1-1; D gene ambiguous. The CDR3 length is 13 residues. V lost 3 bases and J 2 bases, leaving 8 bases between the germline ends. Germline V gene data show CDR1 as SGHRS and CDR2 as YFSETQ. DNA for the CDR3: TGCGCCAGCAGCTCGGGATCTAACACTGAAGCTTTCTTT. As protein: CASSSGSNTEAFF.

This clonotype was counted a few times. The CDR3 region has the DNA TGTGCCAGCAGTGCGGGACACCCTAATGAAAAACTGTTTTTT. It is translated as CASSAGHPNEKLFF. The chain uses TRBV12-3 or TRBV12-4 and TRBJ1-4, with D perhaps matching TRBD1 (6 bases). Trimming stripped 5 bases from V and 3 bases from J, with 10 bases between. The CDR3 spans 14 residues.

The chain couples TRBV7-2 to TRBJ2-1; 16 bases line up with TRBD2. The germline gives CDR1 SGHTA, CDR2 FQGNSA. V lost 4 bases to trimming and J lost 7 bases; unmatched junction nucleotides: 7. The CDR3 extends over 17 amino acids. CDR3 DNA: TGTGCCAGCAGCTCTCCGGGACTAGCGGGAGGGCGTAATGAGCAGTTCTTC. This translates into CASSSPGLAGGRNEQFF. The variable domain in full, completed from reference TRBV7-2 and TRBJ2-1, reads GAGVSQSPSNKVTEKGKDVELRCDPISGHTALYWYRQSLGQGLEFLIYFQGNSAPDKSGLPSDRFSAERTGGSVSTLTIQRTQQEDSAVYLCASSSPGLAGGRNEQFFGPGTRLTVL.

This clonotype was recorded at least ten times. The rearrangement uses TRBV4-1 and TRBJ2-3; D is tentatively TRBD1 or TRBD2 (5 bases each). The V gene lost 4 bases and the J gene lost 3 bases, with 17 bases spanning the gap. CDR1 and CDR2 (germline): MGHRA, YSYEKL. CDR3 length: 16 amino acids. Here the CDR3 DNA reads TGCGCCAGCAGCCCCTCCCCGGGACGACTTACAGATACGCAGTATTTT. It translates to CASSPSPGRLTDTQYF.

This clonotype occurred a few times. The chain couples TRBV4-1 to TRBJ2-3; TRBD2 agrees at 14 bases. Trimming removed 2 bases from V and 7 bases from J; junction bases left unmatched: 5. CDR1 is MGHRA and CDR2 is YSYEKL in the germline V gene. This CDR3 has 16 residues. The CDR3 DNA follows: TGCGCCAGCAGCCAACCGACTAGCGGGAGGGGGAATACGCAGTATTTT. Encoded protein: CASSQPTSGRGNTQYF.

This clonotype was seen ten or more times. This chain connects TRBV10-3 to TRBJ1-5; 10 bases agree with TRBD1. This CDR3 is 13 amino acids long. Unmatched junction bases numbered 3, after V lost 11 bases and J lost 2 bases. Germline V CDR1 and CDR2: ENHRY, SYGVKD. The CDR3 region is CASGTGGNQPQHF. The CDR3 DNA follows: TGTGCCTCAGGGACAGGGGGCAATCAGCCCCAGCATTTT.

This clonotype turned up a few times. The chain recombines TRBV5-1 with TRBJ2-7; 10 bases fit TRBD2. CDR1 SGHRS and CDR2 YFSETQ come from the germline V gene. The CDR3 has 17 amino acids. The V gene end was trimmed by 4 bases and the J gene end by 0 bases; junction bases not matched to a gene: 10. The CDR3 here is CASSKLAGYTTSYEQYF. For the CDR3, the DNA is TGCGCCAGCAGCAAACTAGCGGGGTATACTACCTCCTACGAGCAGTACTTC. Full variable domain (outside the CDR3, taken from reference TRBV5-1 and TRBJ2-7): KAGVTQTPRYLIKTRGQQVTLSCSPISGHRSVSWYQQTPGQGLQFLFEYFSETQRNKGNFPGRFSGRQFSNSRSEMNVSTLELGDSALYLCASSKLAGYTTSYEQYFGPGTRLTVT.